One and the same sample provided the 11 T cell receptor beta chains below, sequenced in a study of blood T cell repertoires in COVID-19. Assay: immunoSEQ multiplex PCR; the TCRdb copy retains only in-frame clones and omits some. The sample contains roughly 380,000 clones, over 75% of which appear only once. Sequences were obtained from peripheral blood. Receptors were obtained from a woman between 40 and 50 years old with COVID-19, enrolled during active disease.

This clone appeared a single time. The chain uses TRBV7-2 and TRBJ1-4; D uncertain. The CDR3 loop spans 15 amino acids. Germline CDR1 reads SGHTA; CDR2 reads FQGNSA. The V end lost 2 bases, the J end lost 4 bases, and 11 bases lay between the germline ends. The DNA of the CDR3 is TGTGCCAGCAGCTTACAGAGGGCGCTTAATGAAAAACTGTTTTTT. It encodes CASSLQRALNEKLFF.

Points on this clone: Other DNA variants within this sample encode the same CDR3. The chain links TRBV5-1 to TRBJ2-3, with 9 bases matching TRBD2. CDR1 is SGHRS and CDR2 is YFSETQ in the germline V gene. The CDR3 totals 16 residues. V was clipped by 0 bases and J by 3 bases; unmatched bases: 5. In nucleotides, the CDR3 is TGCGCCAGCAGCTTGGGTAGTAGCGGGAGTACAGATACGCAGTATTTT. Protein product: CASSLGSSGSTDTQYF. The whole variable domain, remainder taken from reference TRBV5-1 and TRBJ2-3, is KAGVTQTPRYLIKTRGQQVTLSCSPISGHRSVSWYQQTPGQGLQFLFEYFSETQRNKGNFPGRFSGRQFSNSRSEMNVSTLELGDSALYLCASSLGSSGSTDTQYFGPGTRLTVL.

This chain joins TRBV18 and TRBJ2-7; D perhaps matches TRBD2 (5 bases). V gave up 3 bases and J gave up 2 bases, with 8 bases separating them. The CDR3 sequence is 13 residues long. Germline V gene data show CDR1 as KGHSH and CDR2 as LQKENI. CDR3 protein: CASSPSGTYEQYF. CDR3 nucleotides: TGTGCCAGCTCACCCTCCGGGACCTACGAGCAGTACTTC.

This clone was recorded once. This chain connects TRBV5-4 to TRBJ1-2, with 12 positions matching TRBD1. Germline CDR1 reads SGHNT; CDR2 reads YYREEE (reference sequence). The V gene end was trimmed by 4 bases and the J gene end by 4 bases; junction bases not matched to a gene: 8. The CDR3 contains 16 residues. CDR3 sequence reads: CASSDRDRGRSYGYTF. CDR3 DNA: TGTGCCAGCAGCGACCGGGACAGGGGGCGCAGCTATGGCTACACCTTC.

In this sample, this clone turned up once. V usage is TRBV2 and J usage is TRBJ2-4; D is possibly TRBD2 (6 bases). The germline V gene has CDR1 SNHLY and CDR2 FYNNEI. The CDR3 length is 14 residues. V lost 2 bases and J lost 6, with 11 bases in between. The DNA for the CDR3 is TGTGCCAGCAGTGAAACGGGAGCCGCAAACATTCAGTACTTC. Amino acids: CASSETGAANIQYF.

The chain uses TRBV10-1 and TRBJ2-7; 12 positions agree with TRBD2. The germline gives CDR1 WNHNN, CDR2 SYGVQD (reference sequence). The CDR3 is 22 amino acids. V lost 9 bases and J lost 2; bases outside the gene matches: 29. Written as DNA, the CDR3 is TGCGCCAGGCGAATGACAGCGAAACTGACTAGCGGGGGACCTTCAGGGGCCTACGAGCAGTACTTC. Its protein product is CARRMTAKLTSGGPSGAYEQYF.

The chain joins TRBV12-3 or TRBV12-4 to TRBJ2-5; D gene unclear. The V gene lost 6 bases and the J gene lost 5 bases, with 10 bases spanning the gap. This CDR3 has 12 amino acids. Written as DNA, the CDR3 is TGTGCCAGCAGCTCCCACATGGAGACCCAGTACTTC. Its protein product is CASSSHMETQYF.

The rearrangement links TRBV5-6 to TRBJ1-1; 7 bases line up with TRBD1. Trimming removed 2 bases from V and 3 bases from J; junction bases left unmatched: 7. Germline loops: CDR1 SGHDT, CDR2 YYEEEE. The CDR3 is 15 residues long. The CDR3 DNA sequence: TGTGCCAGCAGCTTCGACCTCGACAGGGACACTGAAGCTTTCTTT. It is translated as CASSFDLDRDTEAFF.

This chain connects TRBV1 to TRBJ2-1; the table's TRBD2 call for D was not verified on the DNA. TRBV1 is deemed a pseudogene. CDR3 length: 14 residues. CDR3 loop: CTSSQAGGVDEQFF. CDR3 coding DNA: TGCACCAGCAGCCAAGCGGGAGGTGTGGATGAGCAGTTCTTC.

This chain connects TRBV28 to TRBJ2-7; 8 bases align to TRBD1. CDR1 is MDHEN and CDR2 is SYDVKM in the germline V gene. The CDR3 is made up of 13 amino acids. CDR3 sequence: CVVSGGLSYEQYF. CDR3 DNA sequence: TGTGTTGTCTCAGGGGGCCTTTCCTACGAGCAGTACTTC. The full variable domain, with the rest looked up from reference TRBV28 and TRBJ2-7, is DVKVTQSSRYLVKRTGEKVFLECVQDMDHENMFWYRQDPGLGLRLIYFSYDVKMKEKGDIPEGYSVSREKKERFSLILESASTNQTSMYLCVVSGGLSYEQYFGPGTRLTVT.

V is TRBV6-2 or TRBV6-3 and J is TRBJ1-2; no reliable D call. CDR1 and CDR2 from the germline V gene are MNHEY and SVGEGT. The CDR3 runs to 17 residues. The ends were cut back, 3 bases at V and 4 bases at J, with 21 bases in the middle. CDR3 region: CASSYLLRPSLSYGYTF. DNA of the CDR3: TGTGCCAGCAGTTATTTACTGAGGCCCTCCCTGAGCTATGGCTACACCTTC.